The T cell receptor (beta chain) described here comes from a study of cytomegalovirus exposure and HLA in healthy donors. Across the whole study: The 100 to 150 validation repertoires and the 666 first-cohort repertoires shared a platform, a later analysis reported.

Assay: immunoSEQ multiplex PCR; the TCRdb copy retains only in-frame clones and omits some. The table includes 90,000 to 150,000 clones, less than 90% detected once. Trimming removed 0 bases from V and 0 bases from J, with 9 bases in between. This CDR3 is built from 15 residues. In germline, CDR1 is MNHEY, CDR2 SMNVEV (reference sequence). V is TRBV27 and J is TRBJ2-7; possibly TRBD2 for D (6 bases). Sequenced material: PBMCs. This receptor was taken from a man younger than 35 in good health and CMV-seropositive. As DNA, the CDR3 is TGTGCCAGCAGTTTATCGACGGGACTCTCCTACGAGCAGTACTTC. Translating it yields CASSLSTGLSYEQYF.